These 12 T cell receptor beta chains originate from one sample sequenced in a study of PD-1 blockade in classical Hodgkin lymphoma. The data were produced by immunoSEQ multiplex PCR, yet TCRdb's version contains in-frame clones alone and is incomplete. The table includes more than 85,000 clones, around 90% detected once. Relapses following autologous stem cell transplantation were seen in all patients, with brentuximab vedotin exposure varying. The source material was peripheral blood mononuclear cells (PBMCs), sampled before the second cycle of nivolumab. The receptors were sampled from a human donor with classical Hodgkin lymphoma.

The chain links TRBV11-2 to TRBJ2-7; maybe TRBD1 (7 bases). CDR1 is SGHAT, CDR2 FQNNGV, per germline. The CDR3 has 15 amino acids. The ends were cut back, 3 bases at V and 3 bases at J, with 15 bases in the middle. DNA of the CDR3: TGTGCCAGCAGCTTGGGGACCCAGGGGGGCTACGAGCAGTACTTC. Translating gives CASSLGTQGGYEQYF.

V and J are TRBV6-1 and TRBJ1-4; TRBD1 matches 9 bases. Germline V gene sequence: CDR1 MNHNS, CDR2 SASEGT. The CDR3 totals 15 residues. V was pared by 2 bases and J by 7 bases, with 5 bases of the junction left unmatched. CDR3 coding DNA: TGTGCCAGCAGTGAACTGACAGGGGGGACTGAAAAACTGTTTTTT. It codes for CASSELTGGTEKLFF.

This chain joins TRBV6-5 and TRBJ1-2; D ambiguous. The CDR3 is 14 residues long. V lost 0 bases, J lost 8 bases, and 13 bases lay in between. Germline CDR1 is MNHEY and CDR2 is SVGAGI. The CDR3 reads CASSYSILSRGYTF. The DNA for the CDR3 is TGTGCCAGCAGTTACTCTATACTTTCGAGAGGCTACACCTTC.

This clone appeared once. CDR3 in amino acids: CASSLLLGGEAFF. The CDR3 coding sequence is TGTGCCAGCAGCCTCCTATTAGGGGGTGAAGCTTTCTTT. The chain employs TRBV14 and TRBJ1-1; the D gene is possibly TRBD1 (6 bases). The CDR3 is 13 residues long. Trimming stripped 4 bases from V and 7 bases from J, with 13 bases between. In germline, CDR1 is SGHDN, CDR2 FVKESK.

The genes are TRBV11-3 and TRBJ2-2; 7 bases are shared with TRBD1. After removal of 10 bases from V and 3 bases from J, the junction contained 5 bases not matched to a gene. The CDR3 is made up of 13 amino acids. Germline-derived CDR1 and CDR2 are SGHNT and YENEEA. The CDR3 loop is CATRDRDTGELFF. The CDR3 DNA follows: TGTGCCACCCGGGACAGAGACACCGGGGAGCTGTTTTTT. Full variable domain (remainder filled in from reference TRBV11-3 and TRBJ2-2): EAGVVQSPRYKIIEKKQPVAFWCNPISGHNTLYWYLQNLGQGPELLIRYENEEAVDDSQLPKDRFSAERLKGVDSTLKIQPAELGDSAVYLCATRDRDTGELFFGEGSRLTVL.

The rearrangement joins TRBV7-9 to TRBJ2-7, with 9 bases aligning to TRBD1. The CDR3 sequence is 16 residues long. The germline V gene encodes CDR1 SEHNR and CDR2 FQNEAQ (reference sequence). J gave up 5 bases and V 3 bases, and 11 bases lay outside the gene matches. CDR3 nucleotide sequence: TGTGCCAGCAGCTTGGGACAGGGTCCTCTGGAAGACGAGCAGTACTTC. Translated, it gives CASSLGQGPLEDEQYF.

This rearrangement joins TRBV4-2 to TRBJ2-7, with 8 bases matching TRBD1. The junction had 16 bases not matched to a gene; V was cut back by 3 bases and J by 9 bases. Germline V CDR1 and CDR2: LGHNA, YNFKEQ. The CDR3 consists of 16 residues. CDR3 in DNA: TGTGCCAGCAGCCACCTCGGAGAGACAGGGGTTGGAGTGCAGTACTTC. This gives the protein CASSHLGETGVGVQYF.

The V call is TRBV19, the J call TRBJ1-2; the D gene is possibly TRBD1 (5 bases). CDR1 and CDR2 (germline): LNHDA, SQIVND (reference sequence). CDR3 size: 15 residues. V was shortened by 3 bases and J by 0 bases, with 11 bases between the two germline ends. The CDR3 DNA reads TGTGCCAGTAGTATCGCGGGACTAGCTAACTATGGCTACACCTTC. Protein sequence: CASSIAGLANYGYTF.

The rearrangement links TRBV4-1 to TRBJ1-1; perhaps TRBD1 as D (5 bases). This CDR3 comprises 16 residues. V lost 7 bases and J 4 bases, leaving 22 bases between the germline ends. Germline CDR1 reads MGHRA; CDR2 reads YSYEKL. CDR3 sequence (DNA): TGCGCCAGCAAGAAATTCGTCCGGGACGGGGGCACTGAAGCTTTCTTT. It yields the protein CASKKFVRDGGTEAFF.

The chain recombines TRBV21-1 with TRBJ1-2; the table's D call of TRBD1 was not tested on the DNA. TRBV21-1 counts as a pseudogene. The length of the CDR3 is 17 residues. DNA of the CDR3: TGTGCCAGCAGCACCCACGGACAGGACCGAGCTAACTATGGCTACACCTTC. As protein: CASSTHGQDRANYGYTF.

The J gene is TRBJ1-2, the V gene TRBV5-1; D possibly corresponds to TRBD1 (5 bases). CDR3 length equals 16 residues. Germline CDR1 and CDR2: SGHRS and YFSETQ. Trimming left V 0 bases short and J 5 bases short, with 17 bases between. The CDR3 protein is CASSLALNEQAYGYTF. The CDR3 DNA is TGCGCCAGCAGCTTGGCCTTAAATGAACAGGCTTATGGCTACACCTTC. Looking up the rest from reference TRBV5-1 and TRBJ1-2 gives the full variable domain: KAGVTQTPRYLIKTRGQQVTLSCSPISGHRSVSWYQQTPGQGLQFLFEYFSETQRNKGNFPGRFSGRQFSNSRSEMNVSTLELGDSALYLCASSLALNEQAYGYTFGSGTRLTVV.

This clone was picked up one time. CDR3 residues: CASSAGQFSGNTIYF. CDR3 DNA sequence: TGCGCCAGCAGCGCGGGACAGTTCTCTGGAAACACCATATATTTT. The chain links TRBV5-1 to TRBJ1-3; 7 nucleotides align to TRBD1. Germline-derived CDR1 and CDR2 are SGHRS and YFSETQ. Trimming removed 4 bases from V and 0 bases from J; junction bases left unmatched: 4. CDR3 length: 15 residues.